The clone carrying this T cell receptor beta chain has a count of ten or more. TCRdb called the 5' RACE reads again in MiXCR, with one record for every CDR3 protein. This table has about 50,000 distinct CDR3 sequences, 5.5% to 6% appearing once. The germline CDR1 and CDR2 sequences are MNHNS and SASEGT. CDR3 length equals 10 residues. V lost 3 bases and J 7 bases, leaving 3 bases between the germline ends. The data stem from a study of T cells after yellow fever vaccination. Study-wide results and caveats: Booster samples showed a return of most primary-vaccination clones (approximately 96% CD4, around 88% CD8).

The rearrangement joins TRBV6-1 to TRBJ1-1, with D uncertain. This clonotype originated in a man between 18 and 35 years old who received the YFV17D yellow fever vaccine. This sample comprised PBMCs, either bulk or a sorted T-cell subset (CD4+, CD8+, memory, or dextramer-sorted; not recorded which), obtained on the day of the yellow fever booster vaccination. The CDR3 DNA reads TGTGCCAGCAGTGACCTTGAAGCTTTCTTT. This gives the protein CASSDLEAFF.